This T cell receptor (beta chain) stems from a study of response to subunit inactivated influenza vaccine (dated by TCRdb to about 2018). Regarding the study in general: Deep quantitative profiling of the T cell receptor repertoire was used in the study to follow responses to a trivalent subunit inactivated influenza vaccine.

What the time point label conveys for this sample: 45 to 50 days after influenza vaccine administration. Preparation of the library involved RT-PCR. Sequenced using an Illumina HiSeq 2500. The public reads were reprocessed in TCRdb via fastp at Q25 and MiXCR, keeping in-frame beta chains. Rows merge per CDR3 protein into single entries with the most common DNA and genes. This sample holds hundreds of thousands of distinct CDR3 sequences; over 10% were observed only once. The top ten constitute about an eighth of the sample. What the study reported, not specific to this receptor: The authors proposed that each seasonal influenza vaccination may bring in only a limited number of new T cells.

Concerning this clonotype: Its target antigen remains unknown. The record has no base qualities; no much larger clone is one base away.

Trimming at the junction amounts to 2 bases on V and 5 bases on J, and the germline ends lie 12 bases apart. Spanning cysteine to phenylalanine, the CDR3 consists of 14 amino acids. The sequence is cut down to CDR3 DNA, 42 bases in frame from base 1. This receptor was taken from a man over 45 who received an inactivated influenza vaccine. Donor details come from another sample of the same person, matched by shared clones. The sequencing here drew on PBMCs from blood, taken roughly 6 weeks after vaccination. The rearrangement joined TRBV12-3 or TRBV12-4 to TRBJ2-5, with the D gene uncertain. Here the CDR3 is given as CASSLSRAWETQYF. In nucleotides, the sequence is TGTGCCAGCAGTTTATCGAGAGCTTGGGAGACCCAGTACTTC.